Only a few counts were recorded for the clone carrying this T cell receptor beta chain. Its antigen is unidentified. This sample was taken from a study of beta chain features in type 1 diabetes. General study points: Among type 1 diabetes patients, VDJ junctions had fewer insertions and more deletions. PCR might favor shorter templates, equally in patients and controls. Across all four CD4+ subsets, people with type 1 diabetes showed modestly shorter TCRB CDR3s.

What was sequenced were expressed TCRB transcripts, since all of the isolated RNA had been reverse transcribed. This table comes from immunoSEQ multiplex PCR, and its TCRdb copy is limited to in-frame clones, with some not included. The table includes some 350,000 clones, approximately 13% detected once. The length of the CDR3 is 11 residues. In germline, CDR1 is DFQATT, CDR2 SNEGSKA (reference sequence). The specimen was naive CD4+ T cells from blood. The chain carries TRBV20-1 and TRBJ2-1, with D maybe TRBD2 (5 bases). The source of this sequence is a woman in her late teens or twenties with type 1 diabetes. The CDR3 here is CSTAGSNEQFF. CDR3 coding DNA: TGCAGCACGGCGGGTTCCAATGAGCAGTTCTTC.